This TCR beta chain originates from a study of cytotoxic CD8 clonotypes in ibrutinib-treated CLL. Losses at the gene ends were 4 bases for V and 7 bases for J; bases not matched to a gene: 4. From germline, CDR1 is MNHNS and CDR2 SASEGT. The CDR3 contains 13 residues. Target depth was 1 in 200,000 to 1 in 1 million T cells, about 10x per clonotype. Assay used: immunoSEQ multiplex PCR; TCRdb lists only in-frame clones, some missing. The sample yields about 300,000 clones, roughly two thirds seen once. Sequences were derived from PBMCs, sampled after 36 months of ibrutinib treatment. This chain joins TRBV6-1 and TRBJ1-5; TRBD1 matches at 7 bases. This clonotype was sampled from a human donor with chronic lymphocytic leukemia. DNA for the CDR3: TGTGCCAGCAGTGGACAGGGAATGCAGCCCCAGCATTTT. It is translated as CASSGQGMQPQHF.